Each of the 10 T cell receptor beta chains below was sequenced from the same sample in a study of blood T cell repertoires in COVID-19. Only in-frame clones appear in the TCRdb table, and some are missing; sequencing was by immunoSEQ multiplex PCR. The sample yields about 220,000 clones, about 90% seen once. Sample: peripheral blood. The receptors stem from a woman under 40 who had recovered from COVID-19.

This clone was found once. The rearrangement links TRBV5-1 to TRBJ1-6; TRBD1 matches 10 bases. Germline V gene sequence: CDR1 SGHRS, CDR2 YFSETQ. CDR3 length: 15 residues. The J segment lost 6 bases and the V segment lost 5 bases, leaving 5 bases of the junction unmatched. CDR3 coding DNA: TGCGCCAGCAGAAGGGACAGGGGAGGTAATTCACCCCTCCACTTT. Its protein product is CASRRDRGGNSPLHF. The whole variable domain, filled in from reference TRBV5-1 and TRBJ1-6, reads KAGVTQTPRYLIKTRGQQVTLSCSPISGHRSVSWYQQTPGQGLQFLFEYFSETQRNKGNFPGRFSGRQFSNSRSEMNVSTLELGDSALYLCASRRDRGGNSPLHFGNGTRLTVT.

The chain uses TRBV6-1 and TRBJ1-2; D is unclear. Germline V lookup: CDR1 MNHNS, CDR2 SASEGT. This CDR3 is built from 13 residues. V gave up 0 bases and J gave up 8 bases, with 10 bases separating them. CDR3 region: CASSEALELGYTF. The CDR3 bases are TGTGCCAGCAGTGAAGCGCTAGAGTTGGGCTACACCTTC.

The gene calls are TRBV6-5 and TRBJ2-3; TRBD2 might be the D (6 bases). The CDR3 is 14 amino acids. Trimming pared 2 bases from V and 5 bases from J, leaving 11 bases between. CDR1 is MNHEY and CDR2 is SVGAGI in the germline V gene. The CDR3 DNA follows: TGTGCCAGCAGTTACGCGCCGGAGGGAGATACGCAGTATTTT. This codes for CASSYAPEGDTQYF.

The rearrangement links TRBV25-1 to TRBJ1-1; weak D call: TRBD1 (6 bases). Germline CDR1 MGHDK, CDR2 SYGVNS. With 4 bases removed from V and 3 bases from J, the gap between germline ends came to 12 bases. The CDR3 length is 14 residues. The CDR3 sequence: CASSGQAMYTEAFF. The CDR3 coding sequence is TGTGCCAGCAGTGGACAGGCCATGTACACTGAAGCTTTCTTT.

The V gene is TRBV5-1, the J gene TRBJ2-5; 9 positions match TRBD1. The CDR3 has 18 amino acids. CDR1 and CDR2 (germline): SGHRS, YFSETQ. V gave up 3 bases and J gave up 3 bases; unmatched junction bases: 15. CDR3 DNA sequence: TGCGCCAGCAGCTCATTTAGCGGCGGGACAGGGTACGAAGAGACCCAGTACTTC. Translated, it gives CASSSFSGGTGYEETQYF.

This chain uses TRBV5-1 with TRBJ1-4, with D hard to call. V dropped 2 bases and J dropped 4 bases, with 9 bases sitting between them. Germline-derived CDR1 and CDR2 are SGHRS and YFSETQ. CDR3 length equals 14 residues. The chain's CDR3 is CASSFGRGNEKLFF. CDR3 nucleotide sequence: TGCGCCAGCAGCTTTGGGCGGGGTAATGAAAAACTGTTTTTT.

The rearrangement joins TRBV6-5 to TRBJ2-1, with 11 bases matching TRBD2. This CDR3 is built from 14 residues. The V gene end was trimmed by 7 bases and the J gene end by 7 bases; junction bases not matched to a gene: 6. Germline V gene sequence: CDR1 MNHEY, CDR2 SVGAGI. Here the CDR3 reads CASKISGGVNEQFF. Written as DNA, the CDR3 is TGTGCCAGCAAAATTAGCGGGGGGGTAAATGAGCAGTTCTTC.

The chain is built from TRBV13 and TRBJ2-3, with TRBD2 identical over 10 bases. V gave up 3 bases and J gave up 5 bases; unmatched junction bases: 2. The germline V gene has CDR1 PRHDT and CDR2 FYEKMQ (reference sequence). The length of the CDR3 is 14 residues. CDR3 loop: CASSFTSGEDTQYF. DNA of the CDR3: TGTGCCAGCAGCTTTACTAGCGGGGAAGATACGCAGTATTTT.

This clone came up once. The chain is built from TRBV4-2 and TRBJ1-1; the D is unclear. The CDR3 extends over 12 amino acids. Germline V gene lookup returns CDR1 LGHNA and CDR2 YNFKEQ. V was cut by 4 bases and J by 11 bases, with 14 bases left in between. CDR3 residues: CASSRNGLEAFF. The CDR3 DNA sequence: TGTGCCAGCAGCCGCAACGGTTTGGAGGCTTTCTTT.

The chain combines TRBV12-3 or TRBV12-4 with TRBJ2-2, with D perhaps TRBD1 (6 bases). There are 13 residues in the CDR3. Between the trimmed V and J ends, which lost 3 bases and 8 bases, there was a span of 10 bases. The CDR3 DNA reads as TGTGCCAGCAGTTTGGGGGCGTTAGGGGAGCTGTTTTTT. This codes for CASSLGALGELFF.